What follows describes a single TCR beta chain. What it binds is unknown. The data were produced by immunoSEQ multiplex PCR, yet TCRdb's version contains in-frame clones alone and is incomplete. The data hold 50,000 or so clones, with roughly 87% observed a single time. The sample originates from a study of OX40 agonist ivuxolimab in advanced cancers. About the study: Ivuxolimab, an agonist antibody against OX40 (CD134), was given to patients.

Whole-study findings and limits: The CD4+ and CD8+ T cells in the blood had expanded clonally by week 6 at 0.1 to 3.0 mg/kg.

The CDR3 consists of 15 residues. Trimming removed 2 bases from V and 2 bases from J, with 10 bases in between. Germline V gene data show CDR1 as MNHEY and CDR2 as SVGAGI. The receptor was isolated from an adult with an advanced solid tumor such as melanoma, head and neck, liver or kidney cancer. The sample consisted of CD4+ or CD8+ T cells sorted from blood, taken in a trial of the OX40 agonist ivuxolimab. The chain recombines TRBV6-5 with TRBJ2-1; maybe TRBD2 (5 bases). DNA of the CDR3: TGTGCCAGCAGTTACGGGGAGTATCCCTACAATGAGCAGTTCTTC. Translation: CASSYGEYPYNEQFF.